This TCR beta chain was sequenced for a study of cytomegalovirus exposure and HLA in healthy donors. On this clone itself: Antigen specificity is unknown.

Assay used: immunoSEQ multiplex PCR; TCRdb lists only in-frame clones, some missing. The profile shows about 98,000 clones, roughly 89% of them singletons. Trimming left V 3 bases short and J 6 bases short, with 14 bases between. The germline gives CDR1 LGHNA, CDR2 YNFKEQ. The CDR3 is 15 residues long. Broader study findings: The authors listed approximately 150 TCR beta chains as cytomegalovirus-associated. The majority of TCR sequences were rare, yet some public TCRs appeared in many donors.

This chain uses TRBV4-2 with TRBJ2-2; the D gene is possibly TRBD1 (6 bases). Sequencing input: PBMCs. This clonotype originated in a woman aged 25 to 39 in good health and CMV-seronegative. The CDR3 DNA reads TGTGCCAGCAGCCATGAACAGGGAGATGCCGGGGAGCTGTTTTTT. Translated: CASSHEQGDAGELFF.